The clone carrying this T cell receptor beta chain has a single count. The target antigen is unknown. The data are from a study of T cell clonotyping in hematopoietic cell transplantation. Findings of the study overall: After transplant, recipient diversity fell while pathologically expanded clonotypes grew through day 180. At the given depth, recipient repertoires were over 95% de novo clonotypes. Cells were unsorted, so CD4 and CD8 contributions were not separated.

Germline V lookup: CDR1 SEHNR, CDR2 FQNEAQ (reference sequence). The CDR3 spans 14 residues. V was clipped by 5 bases and J by 9 bases; unmatched bases: 10. Only in-frame clones appear in the TCRdb table, and some are missing; sequencing was by immunoSEQ multiplex PCR. Of nearly 11,000 clones in the sample, about 47% were seen once. The TCR was taken from a male patient in his fifties or sixties who had an allogeneic stem cell transplant from an unrelated donor, so the T cells may come from the graft donor. Some clones in this sample may be carry-over from other donors' samples. The chain has TRBV7-9 and TRBJ2-4; 7 nucleotides match TRBD1. Specimen: PBMCs, collected 30 days after allogeneic stem cell transplant. CDR3 sequence: CASSPLDRETIQYF. The CDR3 DNA reads TGTGCCAGCAGCCCTCTCGACAGGGAAACCATTCAGTACTTC.